The 10 T cell receptor beta chains given below trace back to one sample, sequenced in a study of T cells in Graves' hyperthyroidism and ophthalmopathy. The CDR3 regions of TCR beta were amplified from RNA transcripts. Using the HTBI primer set, a first-round RT-PCR was run on the TCR CDR3. TCRdb reprocessed the multiplex PCR reads with MiXCR, giving one entry per CDR3 protein. The data contain 240,000 or so distinct CDR3 sequences, around 17% of them singletons. The sample comprised blood. These receptors were taken from a woman younger than 30 with Graves' ophthalmopathy.

This clonotype was counted between two and nine times. The V and J genes are TRBV19 and TRBJ2-1, with D unresolved. This CDR3 comprises 11 residues. V was pared by 4 bases and J by 9 bases, with 7 bases between. Germline V gene data show CDR1 as LNHDA and CDR2 as SQIVND (reference sequence). The CDR3 region is CASSTPAEQFF. The DNA of the CDR3 is TGTGCCAGTAGTACTCCGGCTGAGCAGTTCTTC.

This clonotype appeared many times. The chain combines TRBV27 with TRBJ2-7; D is undetermined. The CDR3 is 16 residues long. Per the germline V gene, CDR1 is MNHEY and CDR2 is SMNVEV (reference sequence). The V end was cut by 0 bases, the J end by 3 bases, with 15 bases between. CDR3 region: CASSLSIVRSFYEQYF. DNA of the CDR3: TGTGCCAGCAGTTTATCGATCGTTAGATCGTTCTACGAGCAGTACTTC.

This clonotype appeared many times. This chain uses TRBV30 with TRBJ2-7; D perhaps matches TRBD2 (6 bases). V was clipped by 0 bases and J by 5 bases, with 14 bases between them. The CDR3 has 14 residues. The germline CDR1 and CDR2 sequences are GTSNPN and SVGIG (reference sequence). DNA of the CDR3: TGTGCCTGGAGTGTAGCGGAGGGACCCCACGAGCAGTACTTC. Translation: CAWSVAEGPHEQYF.

This clonotype appeared many times. The J gene is TRBJ2-7, the V gene TRBV5-6; the D gene is possibly TRBD1 (6 bases). The ends were cut back, 0 bases at V and 3 bases at J, with 16 bases in the middle. Germline assignment: CDR1 SGHDT and CDR2 YYEEEE. This CDR3 region has 16 residues. CDR3 sequence reads: CASSLDLQGSNYEQYF. As DNA, the CDR3 is TGTGCCAGCAGCTTGGATTTGCAGGGGAGCAACTACGAGCAGTACTTC. The full variable domain, in which reference TRBV5-6 and TRBJ2-7 provide the parts outside the CDR3, is DAGVTQSPTHLIKTRGQQVTLRCSPKSGHDTVSWYQQALGQGPQFIFQYYEEEERQRGNFPDRFSGHQFPNYSSELNVNALLLGDSALYLCASSLDLQGSNYEQYFGPGTRLTVT.

This clonotype was seen at least ten times. The chain combines TRBV28 with TRBJ1-3; D might be TRBD1 (5 bases). The CDR3 is 14 amino acids. From germline, CDR1 is MDHEN and CDR2 SYDVKM. Trimming took 4 bases from V and 6 from J, leaving 13 bases between them. The CDR3 DNA reads TGTGCCAGCAGTTCTTCAGGGTATCAAAACACCATATATTTT. Protein sequence: CASSSSGYQNTIYF.

The sample holds many counts of this clonotype. The chain employs TRBV3-1 and TRBJ1-2; TRBD1 is a possible D gene (5 bases). Trimming shortened V by 4 bases and J by 6 bases, and 18 bases separated the two germline ends. The CDR3 totals 15 residues. Germline assignment: CDR1 LGHDT and CDR2 YNNKEL (reference sequence). CDR3 nucleotide sequence: TGTGCCAGCAGCCCAACGCCCAGTAGAGGGGATGGCTACACCTTC. Translating it yields CASSPTPSRGDGYTF.

As for this clonotype: This may arise from a read error, as a much more abundant clone is one base away. The V and J genes are TRBV14 and TRBJ2-1; 14 positions match TRBD2. The J call may be mistaken, given a closer DNA end match to TRBJ2-7. Germline V lookup: CDR1 SGHDN, CDR2 FVKESK. This CDR3 region has 18 residues. The CDR3: CASSQAAAGTSGRNEQYF. Written as DNA, the CDR3 is TGTGCCAGCAGCCAAGCCGCGGCCGGGACTAGCGGGAGAAATGAGCAGTACTTC.

This clonotype was observed at least ten times. The rearrangement uses TRBV28 and TRBJ2-7; D unresolved. Germline-derived CDR1 and CDR2 are MDHEN and SYDVKM. This CDR3 has 15 amino acids. The V and J ends lost 2 bases and 6 bases respectively, with 17 bases between them. CDR3 in DNA: TGTGCCAGCAGTTTACGGGTAGCAGGTTCTTTCGAGCAGTACTTC. Protein product: CASSLRVAGSFEQYF.

This clonotype was found many times. This sequence joins TRBV29-1 and TRBJ2-7, with a weak D call TRBD2 (6 bases). Germline CDR1 SQVTM, CDR2 ANQGSEA. The CDR3 consists of 14 residues. V dropped 6 bases and J dropped 0 bases, with 15 bases sitting between them. CDR3 amino acids: CSVPGTRPSYEQYF. In DNA form, the CDR3 reads TGCAGCGTGCCCGGGACTCGACCCTCCTACGAGCAGTACTTC.

There are many counts of this clonotype. This chain connects TRBV9 to TRBJ2-7; 9 positions agree with TRBD2. Trimming cost V 2 bases and J 5 bases; bases outside gene matches: 17. Germline lookup yields CDR1 SGDLS and CDR2 YYNGEE. The CDR3 contains 18 residues. DNA of the CDR3: TGTGCCAGCAGCGTTGGTAGTAGCGGGAGAGTAGGCAGGAACGAGCAGTACTTC. It is translated as CASSVGSSGRVGRNEQYF. Full variable domain (rest looked up from reference TRBV9 and TRBJ2-7): DSGVTQTPKHLITATGQRVTLRCSPRSGDLSVYWYQQSLDQGLQFLIQYYNGEERAKGNILERFSAQQFPDLHSELNLSSLELGDSALYFCASSVGSSGRVGRNEQYFGPGTRLTVT.